The clone carrying this TCR beta chain showed up just a few times. Its target is unknown. V lost 6 bases and J 2 bases, leaving 16 bases between the germline ends. This CDR3 has 15 amino acids. Per the germline V gene, CDR1 is MDHEN and CDR2 is SYDVKM. These data originate in a study of T cell repertoires in cytomegalovirus infection. The study, taken as a whole, reports: Ex vivo, HLA-C-restricted CMV-specific TCR beta clonotypes prevailed over the rest of the response.

In TCRdb, the reads were re-called with MiXCR into one record per CDR3 protein. This table holds about 180,000 distinct CDR3 sequences, roughly 15% found once. Material: CD8+ T cells from PBMCs. The clonotype originates from a human donor in good health (CMV status not recorded). Some clones in this sample may be carry-over from other donors' samples. The V gene is TRBV28, the J gene TRBJ1-2, with D possibly matching TRBD1 (6 bases). The CDR3 protein is CASRLGHLTNYGYTF. Here the CDR3 DNA reads TGTGCCAGCAGATTGGGACATCTGACAAACTATGGCTACACCTTC.